A single sample is the source of the 5 T cell receptor beta chains below, sequenced in a study of blood T cells in healthy people across ages. Using a J-beta primer mix together with a sample-barcoded 5' primer, a second PCR was run for roughly 6 to 12 cycles. TCRdb analysed the 5' RACE reads with MiXCR anew, one entry per CDR3 protein. The repertoire holds 600,000 to 850,000 distinct CDR3 sequences, with roughly 41% as singletons. Specimen: blood. The receptors originated from a woman aged 60-70 years in good health.

This rearrangement joins TRBV6-5 to TRBJ2-1, with TRBD2 matching 7 bases. The ends lost 2 bases at V and 8 bases at J; junction bases unmatched: 6. Germline CDR1 MNHEY, CDR2 SVGAGI. This CDR3 spans 14 amino acids. As DNA, the CDR3 is TGTGCCAGCAGTTACCGGACTAGTGGTCATGAGCAGTTCTTC. Protein product: CASSYRTSGHEQFF.

This chain joins TRBV5-1 and TRBJ1-4; 9 bases fit TRBD1. Per the germline V gene, CDR1 is SGHRS and CDR2 is YFSETQ. The CDR3 contains 16 residues. The V and J ends lost 0 bases and 6 bases, in that order; junction bases with no gene match: 6. The CDR3 DNA reads as TGCGCCAGCAGCTTGGCCAGGACAGGGGCGGATGAAAAACTGTTTTTT. The encoded protein is CASSLARTGADEKLFF.

The chain is built from TRBV10-1 and TRBJ2-4; D is undetermined. Germline V lookup: CDR1 WNHNN, CDR2 SYGVQD (reference sequence). V was cut by 8 bases and J by 3 bases, with 20 bases left in between. This CDR3 contains 16 residues. CDR3 residues: CASYPLFLKVKNIQYF. The CDR3 bases are TGCGCCAGCTACCCTCTTTTTCTAAAGGTCAAAAACATTCAGTACTTC.

This clonotype showed up just once. The gene calls are TRBV2 and TRBJ1-1; 7 nucleotides line up with TRBD1. V lost 7 bases and J lost 2; bases outside the gene matches: 10. CDR3 length: 15 amino acids. The germline V gene has CDR1 SNHLY and CDR2 FYNNEI. The CDR3 spells CASNREEGANTEAFF. CDR3 bases: TGTGCCAGCAATAGAGAAGAGGGGGCAAACACTGAAGCTTTCTTT. Using reference TRBV2 and TRBJ1-1 for the parts outside the CDR3, the full variable domain is EPEVTQTPSHQVTQMGQEVILRCVPISNHLYFYWYRQILGQKVEFLVSFYNNEISEKSEIFDDQFSVERPDGSNFTLKIRSTKLEDSAMYFCASNREEGANTEAFFGQGTRLTVV.

The chain links TRBV29-1 to TRBJ2-5; D uncertain. V dropped 8 bases and J dropped 1 base, with 11 bases sitting between them. Germline V CDR1 and CDR2: SQVTM, ANQGSEA. This CDR3 is built from 12 residues. CDR3 sequence: CSSDSFQETQYF. The CDR3 nucleotides are TGCAGCTCTGACTCTTTCCAAGAGACCCAGTACTTC. Filled out from reference TRBV29-1 and TRBJ2-5, the complete variable domain reads SAVISQKPSRDICQRGTSLTIQCQVDSQVTMMFWYRQQPGQSLTLIATANQGSEATYESGFVIDKFPISRPNLTFSTLTVSNMSPEDSSIYLCSSDSFQETQYFGPGTRLLVL.